This TCR beta chain derives from a study of blood T cell repertoires in COVID-19. Across the whole study: COVID-19 samples from acute and convalescent phases originated in the United States, Italy and Spain. PBMCs, B-cell-depleted T cells, or T cells were the source of the cDNA or gDNA that made up the material.

The authors' processing: By means of reference gene primer amplification, nucleated cell counts were estimated. Only in-frame clones appear in the TCRdb table, and some are missing; sequencing was by immunoSEQ multiplex PCR. Clonal size and the V and J genes are those of that table, whereas D and trimming came from the DNA. The sample holds hundreds of thousands of clones, 87% seen once. CDR3 size: 14 residues. Germline values: CDR1 SGHAT, CDR2 FQNNGV. V lost 6 bases to trimming and J lost 5 bases; unmatched junction nucleotides: 9. The source material was peripheral blood. This TCR derives from a woman between 50 and 59 years old with COVID-19, enrolled during active disease. V and J are TRBV11-2 and TRBJ2-5; 7 bases match TRBD1. For the CDR3, the DNA is TGTGCCAGCAGACGAGAGGGGGCGGTGGAGACCCAGTACTTC. Its translation is CASRREGAVETQYF.